This paragraph reports one T cell receptor beta chain. Its target antigen remains unknown. No much larger clone is present one base from it, and per-base qualities are unavailable. In total, 630 or so healthy bone marrow donors made up the cohort. At the time of sampling, every cohort member was nominally healthy, though immune exposures that went unrecorded were likely present. The donor was CMV seronegative and was included in the group of about 400 seronegative cohort members. Each donor provided a peripheral blood sample, and peripheral blood mononuclear cells were used for TCR beta sequencing. The Qiagen DNeasy Blood Extraction Kit was used to extract genomic DNA from the blood cell samples. This sample is part of a study of cytomegalovirus exposure and HLA in healthy donors (dated by TCRdb to 2016 to 2017). General notes on the study: An earlier analysis of some 550 of the donors reported about 290 Gb of sequence data and 100 million to 140 million unique TCR beta sequences from 150 million to 200 million T cells. Typing coverage varied by locus: roughly 629-640 donors for A, B, C, DRB1 and DQB1; around 560 for DQA1; approximately 610 for DPA1; roughly 470 for DPB1. Class I and class II HLA loci were covered by the typing at four-digit resolution. In the later analysis, no new phenotypic data were used to find candidate immune exposures; instead, reliance was placed on TCR beta sequences and their occurrence across donors. The T cell repertoires of 700 or so subjects were profiled by immunosequencing and related to cytomegalovirus serostatus. Every repertoire in the discovery cohort had been generated on one and the same sequencing platform. A later genetic analysis took genome-wide SNP genotypes for about 65% of the roughly 670 donors and used that subset as a discovery cohort. In addition to the first cohort of 650 to 800 subjects, a separate validation cohort of 130 or so different subjects was used. The study aimed to test whether cataloging public T cell receptors could reveal signatures of past pathogen exposure. To predict cytomegalovirus infection status, the study brought together high-throughput TCR immunosequencing, statistical association of individual TCRs with disease status, and machine learning. Because of strong linkage in the cohort, five DR-DQ haplotypes were treated as single units for association and clustering. Of the approximately 400 genotyped donors, less than 85% were placed in the genetic ancestry cluster associated with self-reported Caucasian donors. An early release covering 500 to 750 HLA-typed donors comprised 250 to 350 gigabases of sequencing data and around 80 million unique TCR sequences. Alongside the repertoire data, information on donor age, sex, ethnicity and CMV serostatus was compiled. An earlier analysis of approximately 580 of the donors used high-throughput TCR beta sequencing to judge whether each TCR beta V gene segment behaved as functional or pseudogenic. Among some 410 genotyped donors of the cohort, an average of 235,054 unique TCR beta nucleotide sequences were sequenced per donor, around a sixth of them non-productive. A later analysis re-analyzed previously published TCR beta repertoires from about 600 donors and added high-resolution HLA genotyping to study TCR occurrence patterns.

The study at large found these results: Some IMGT-functional V segments, including TRBV6-2 and TRBV6-3, could not be told apart with the 87-base-pair reads, so those segments were excluded. In an earlier analysis of roughly 560 of the donors, most TCR beta V segments were observed in productive rearrangements about 87% or about 30% of the time, broadly matching IMGT annotations. In a later analysis, several top co-occurrence clusters were reported to appear linked to parvovirus B19, influenza, CMV and Epstein-Barr virus. Because counts were too low, about 15 rarely observed V segments, including chromosome 9 orphons, were left out of the earlier analysis of approximately 580 of the donors. According to a later analysis, TCR association rates differed among HLA loci, with DRB1 alleles showing the most associated TCRs and HLA-C alleles showing the fewest. The authors suggested that the approach could potentially be generalized to other disease states and immunological phenotypes. Most TCR sequences were seen in very few donors, while some public TCRs were found in many individuals. In a later analysis, around 17,000 TCR beta sequences were associated with specific HLA alleles at a false discovery rate of 0.05. A further reported finding was that TCR beta sequences accurately predicted the HLA-A and HLA-B alleles for most subjects in the first cohort. The classifier was reported to diagnose cytomegalovirus status with high specificity and sensitivity in both the original cohort and the validation cohort. Sequencing depth was assumed to be roughly uniform across donors in the presence/absence analyses, though that assumption may not hold. Immune exposure information for the cohort was limited to CMV serostatus. The study gave a list of 150 to 200 TCR beta chains associated with cytomegalovirus. Linkage disequilibrium might explain the correlated functional status among segregating V segments, but an unknown experimental factor could not be ruled out. A few of the identified cytomegalovirus-associated TCR beta chains were confirmed in vitro to be specific for cytomegalovirus antigens. HLA typing was unavailable for some donors at each locus, so association tests used only the typed subset. In a later analysis, HLA-associated TCR beta chains showed more clonal expansion and lower generation probabilities than non-associated chains that were equally common. An association between a missense DCLRE1C variant and V-gene and J-gene trimming of TCR beta chains was found in a later genetic analysis and replicated in an independent cohort. The cohort was sequenced for TCR beta chains only, and without alpha or paired-chain data the features that could be detected were limited. When HLA alleles, especially DR and DQ, strongly co-occurred, attributing TCR associations to individual alleles was difficult. According to a later analysis, most CMV-associated TCR beta chains appeared to be HLA-restricted, and the HLA associations seemed to be driven largely by CMV exposure. A cluster of highly shared sequence variants was judged likely to be a technical artifact of the sequencing pipeline. According to a later genetic analysis, donors in an Asian-associated ancestry cluster had fewer N-insertions in productive TCRs than the approximately 650-donor mean.

Trimming takes 0 bases off V and 1 base off J; junction bases not matched to a gene: 1. The germline V gene encodes CDR1 MNHNY and CDR2 SVGAGI (reference sequence). Including the terminal cysteine and phenylalanine, the CDR3 comprises 16 residues. Solely the CDR3 DNA is kept, with 48 bases framed from the first base. The protocol used for the library was the immunoSEQ multiplex PCR assay. The multiplex PCR relied on a mix of 60 forward primers for TCR Vbeta segments and 13 reverse primers for TCR Jbeta segments. The CDR3 region of rearranged TCR beta genes was amplified from genomic DNA with a multiplex PCR assay. On the Illumina HiSeq System, the amplified TCR beta libraries were sequenced as 87-base-pair reads. The published analysis was carried out like this. Across the roughly 640 repertoires, a later analysis counted 78 million or so unique TCR beta chains, approximately 10 million of which were shared by at least two donors. A nearest-neighbor algorithm error-corrected the raw reads and collapsed the reads into unique sequences, merging closely related sequences to remove PCR and sequencing errors. To assign V, D and J gene segments, CDR3 sequences were aligned to IMGT reference sequences. Each retained sequence needed at least a six-nucleotide match to both a V gene segment and a J gene segment. Rearrangements were classified as productive when the CDR3 lacked stop codons and remained in frame with V and J, and all other rearrangements were classified as non-productive. CDR3 was defined by IMGT convention, running from the second conserved V-encoded cysteine to the conserved J-encoded phenylalanine. In an earlier analysis of around 600 of the donors, sequences lacking an unambiguous match to a single V gene segment were excluded. An earlier analysis of 450 to 650 of the donors called V segments functional above 56.7% productive rearrangements and segregating when the between-donor standard deviation exceeded 5%. To diagnose cytomegalovirus status from the catalog of TCR beta chain sequences, a statistical classification framework was built. In a later analysis, TCR nucleotide sequences were compared against IMGT/GENE-DB human TR gene sequences so that V and J genes could be assigned. The TCRdist pipeline was used in a later analysis to assign CDR3 sequences and most-parsimonious VDJ recombination scenarios. In a later analysis, each TCR beta chain was defined by its CDR3 amino acid sequence together with its V-gene family, and reads without a unique V-gene family were excluded. To address suspected cross-contamination and a sequencing artifact, a later analysis removed 592 highly shared, low-generation-probability nucleotide sequences. In a later analysis, a clonal expansion index for each public chain was calculated from normalized within-repertoire ranks of inferred template counts. Generation probabilities in a later analysis came from a VDJ recombination model fitted to out-of-frame rearrangements, and those results were checked against IGoR. In a later analysis, TCR-TCR, TCR-HLA and TCR-CMV co-occurrence was scored with hypergeometric tests, and a repertoire-size bias correction was applied to TCR pairs. In a later analysis, false discovery rates were estimated by permuting HLA or CMV assignments 20 times. In a later analysis, co-occurring TCRs were grouped using DBSCAN, and TCRdist sequence similarity was added for clustering within HLA-allele-positive subsets. Repertoires with fewer than 30,000 or more than 120,000 public chains, plus five repertoires with anomalous nucleotide sharing, were excluded from co-occurrence clustering. The clones in this table, taken by TCRdb from immuneACCESS, are in-frame only. Not every clone is retained; where verified, under half of the shortfall comes from an unresolved V gene, and the cause of the rest is unknown. Clone size and the V and J calls come from that table; the DNA yielded D and trimming. The sample table shows 95,000 to 150,000 clones, and approximately 65% are seen once. Approximately 1.4% of the sample belongs to the ten largest clones.

The TCR was taken from a man in his late teens or twenties in good health and CMV-seronegative. The chain joins TRBV6-6 to TRBJ2-5, and TRBD2 matches 11 of the central bases. Sequenced input: PBMCs. The CDR3 is CASSYSTSGSQETQYF. The DNA sequence follows: TGTGCCAGCAGTTACTCCACTAGCGGGAGCCAAGAGACCCAGTACTTC.